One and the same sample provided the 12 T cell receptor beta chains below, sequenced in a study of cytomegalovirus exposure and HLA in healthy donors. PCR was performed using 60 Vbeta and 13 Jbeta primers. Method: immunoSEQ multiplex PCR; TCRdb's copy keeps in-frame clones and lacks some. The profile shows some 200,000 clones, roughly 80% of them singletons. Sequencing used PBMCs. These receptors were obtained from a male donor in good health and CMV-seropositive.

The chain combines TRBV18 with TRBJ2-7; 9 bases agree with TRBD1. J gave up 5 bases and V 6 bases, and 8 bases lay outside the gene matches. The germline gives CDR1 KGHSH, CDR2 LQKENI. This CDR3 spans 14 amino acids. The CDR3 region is CASSQGTGINEQYF. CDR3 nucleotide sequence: TGTGCCAGCTCCCAGGGGACAGGGATTAACGAGCAGTACTTC.

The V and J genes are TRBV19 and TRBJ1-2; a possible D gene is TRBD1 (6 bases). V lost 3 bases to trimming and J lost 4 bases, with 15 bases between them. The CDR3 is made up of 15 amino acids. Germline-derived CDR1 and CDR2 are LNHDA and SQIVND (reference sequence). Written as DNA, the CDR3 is TGTGCCAGTAGTATCCCCGGGACACTACCCTATGGCTACACCTTC. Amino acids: CASSIPGTLPYGYTF.

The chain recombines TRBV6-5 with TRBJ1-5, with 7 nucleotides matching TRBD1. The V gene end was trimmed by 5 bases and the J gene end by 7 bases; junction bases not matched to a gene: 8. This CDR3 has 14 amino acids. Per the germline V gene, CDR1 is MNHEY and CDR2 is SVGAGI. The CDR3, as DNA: TGTGCCAGCAGTGATACAGGGGTTGGCCAGCCCCAGCATTTT. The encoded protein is CASSDTGVGQPQHF.

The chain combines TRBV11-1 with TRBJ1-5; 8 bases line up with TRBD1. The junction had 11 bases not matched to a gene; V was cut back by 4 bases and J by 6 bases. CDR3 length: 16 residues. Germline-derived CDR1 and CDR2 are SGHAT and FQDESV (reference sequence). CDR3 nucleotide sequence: TGTGCCAGCAGCTCATCGGACAGGGTATGGCGTCAGCCCCAGCATTTT. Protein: CASSSSDRVWRQPQHF. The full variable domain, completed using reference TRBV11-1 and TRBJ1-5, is EAEVAQSPRYKITEKSQAVAFWCDPISGHATLYWYRQILGQGPELLVQFQDESVVDDSQLPKDRFSAERLKGVDSTLKIQPAELGDSAMYLCASSSSDRVWRQPQHFGDGTRLSIL.

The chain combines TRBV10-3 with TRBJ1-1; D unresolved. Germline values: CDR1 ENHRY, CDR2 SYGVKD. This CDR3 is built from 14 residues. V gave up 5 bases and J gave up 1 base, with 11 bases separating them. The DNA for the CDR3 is TGTGCCATCAGTTCCCATCCCAGGAACACTGAAGCTTTCTTT. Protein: CAISSHPRNTEAFF.

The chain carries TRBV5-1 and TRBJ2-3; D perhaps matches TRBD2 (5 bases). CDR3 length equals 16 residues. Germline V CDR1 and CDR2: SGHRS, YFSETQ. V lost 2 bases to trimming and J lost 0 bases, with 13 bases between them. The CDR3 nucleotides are TGCGCCAGCAGCTTAAGAGCGGAATCTAGCACAGATACGCAGTATTTT. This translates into CASSLRAESSTDTQYF.

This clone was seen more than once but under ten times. The CDR3 loop is CASSRKTGMNTEAFF. CDR3 DNA sequence: TGTGCCAGTAGTAGGAAGACAGGGATGAACACTGAAGCTTTCTTT. The V call is TRBV19, the J call TRBJ1-1, with 7 bases fitting TRBD1. After removal of 4 bases from V and 0 bases from J, the junction contained 5 bases not matched to a gene. Germline CDR1 and CDR2: LNHDA and SQIVND (reference sequence). This CDR3 has 15 residues.

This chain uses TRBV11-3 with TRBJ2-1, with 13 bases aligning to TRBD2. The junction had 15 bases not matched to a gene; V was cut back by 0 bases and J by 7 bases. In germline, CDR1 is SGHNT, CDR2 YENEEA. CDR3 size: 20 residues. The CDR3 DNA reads TGTGCCAGCAGCTTAGATAGTCGACGGACTAGCGGGAGTCCGCGGAATGAGCAGTTCTTC. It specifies CASSLDSRRTSGSPRNEQFF.

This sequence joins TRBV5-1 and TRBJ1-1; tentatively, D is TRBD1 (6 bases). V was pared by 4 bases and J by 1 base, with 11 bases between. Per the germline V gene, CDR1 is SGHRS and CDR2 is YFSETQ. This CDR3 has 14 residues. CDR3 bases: TGCGCCAGCAGCGCCGGGGACACGAACACTGAAGCTTTCTTT. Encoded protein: CASSAGDTNTEAFF.

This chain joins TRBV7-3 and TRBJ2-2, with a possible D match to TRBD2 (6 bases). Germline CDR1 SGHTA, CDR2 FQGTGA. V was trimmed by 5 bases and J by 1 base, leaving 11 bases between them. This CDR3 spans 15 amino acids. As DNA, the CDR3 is TGTGCCAGCAGCGCTGCCGGGGGGAACACCGGGGAGCTGTTTTTT. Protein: CASSAAGGNTGELFF.

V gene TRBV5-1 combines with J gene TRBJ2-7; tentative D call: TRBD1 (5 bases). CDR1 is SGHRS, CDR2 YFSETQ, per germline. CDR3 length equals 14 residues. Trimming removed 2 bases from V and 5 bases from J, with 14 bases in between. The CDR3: CASSLGQGANEQYF. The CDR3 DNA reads TGCGCCAGCAGCTTAGGTCAAGGGGCCAACGAGCAGTACTTC. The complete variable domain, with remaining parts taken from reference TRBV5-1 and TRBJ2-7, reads KAGVTQTPRYLIKTRGQQVTLSCSPISGHRSVSWYQQTPGQGLQFLFEYFSETQRNKGNFPGRFSGRQFSNSRSEMNVSTLELGDSALYLCASSLGQGANEQYFGPGTRLTVT.

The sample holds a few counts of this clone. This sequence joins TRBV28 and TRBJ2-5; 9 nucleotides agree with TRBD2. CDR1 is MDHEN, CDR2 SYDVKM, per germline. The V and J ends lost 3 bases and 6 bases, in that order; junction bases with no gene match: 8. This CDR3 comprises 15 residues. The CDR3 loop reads CASSFEGGRGKTQYF. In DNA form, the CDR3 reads TGTGCCAGCAGTTTCGAGGGCGGGAGGGGAAAGACCCAGTACTTC.